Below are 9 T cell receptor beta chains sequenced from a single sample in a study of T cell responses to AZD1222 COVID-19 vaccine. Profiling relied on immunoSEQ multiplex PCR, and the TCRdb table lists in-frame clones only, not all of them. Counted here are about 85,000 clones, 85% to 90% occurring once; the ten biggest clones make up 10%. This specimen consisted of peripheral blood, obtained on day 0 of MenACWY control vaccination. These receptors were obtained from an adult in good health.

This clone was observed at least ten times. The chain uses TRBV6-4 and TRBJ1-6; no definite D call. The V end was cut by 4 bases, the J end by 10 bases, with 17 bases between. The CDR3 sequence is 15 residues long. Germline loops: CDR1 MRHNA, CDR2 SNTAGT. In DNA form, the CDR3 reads TGTGCCAGCAGTGTCGAGGGTACCCTGGGGTCACCCCTCCACTTT. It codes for CASSVEGTLGSPLHF.

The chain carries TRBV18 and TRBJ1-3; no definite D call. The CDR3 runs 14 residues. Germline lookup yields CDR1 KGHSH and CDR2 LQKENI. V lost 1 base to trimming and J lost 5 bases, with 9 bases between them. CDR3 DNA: TGTGCCAGCTCACCACAGGTTTTCCGAAACACCATATATTTT. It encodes CASSPQVFRNTIYF.

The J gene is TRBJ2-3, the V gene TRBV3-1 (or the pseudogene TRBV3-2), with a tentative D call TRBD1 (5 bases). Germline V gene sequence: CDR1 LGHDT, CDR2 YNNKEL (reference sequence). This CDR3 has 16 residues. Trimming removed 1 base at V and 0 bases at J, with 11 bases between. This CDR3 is CASSQVLGVSTDTQYF. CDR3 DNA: TGTGCCAGCAGCCAAGTCCTAGGGGTTAGCACAGATACGCAGTATTTT.

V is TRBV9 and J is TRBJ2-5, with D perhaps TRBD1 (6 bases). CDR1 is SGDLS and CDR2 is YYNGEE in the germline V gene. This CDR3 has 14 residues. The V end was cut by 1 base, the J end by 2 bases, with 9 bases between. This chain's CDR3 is CASSVMTGQETQYF. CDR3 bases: TGTGCCAGCAGCGTAATGACAGGTCAAGAGACCCAGTACTTC. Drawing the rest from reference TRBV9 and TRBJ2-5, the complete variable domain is DSGVTQTPKHLITATGQRVTLRCSPRSGDLSVYWYQQSLDQGLQFLIQYYNGEERAKGNILERFSAQQFPDLHSELNLSSLELGDSALYFCASSVMTGQETQYFGPGTRLLVL.

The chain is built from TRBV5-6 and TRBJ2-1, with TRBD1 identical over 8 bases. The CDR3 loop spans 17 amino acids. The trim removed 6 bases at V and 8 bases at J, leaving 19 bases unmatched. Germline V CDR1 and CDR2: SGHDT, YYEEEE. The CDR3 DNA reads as TGTGCCAGCACGTTTTTAAGGACAGGGATCGGGATCCATGAGCAGTTCTTC. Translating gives CASTFLRTGIGIHEQFF.

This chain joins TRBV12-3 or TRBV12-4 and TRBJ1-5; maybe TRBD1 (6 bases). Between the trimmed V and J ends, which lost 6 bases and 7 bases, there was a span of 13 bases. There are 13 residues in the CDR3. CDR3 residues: CASRLQGDQPQHF. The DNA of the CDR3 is TGTGCCAGCAGATTACAGGGAGACCAGCCCCAGCATTTT.

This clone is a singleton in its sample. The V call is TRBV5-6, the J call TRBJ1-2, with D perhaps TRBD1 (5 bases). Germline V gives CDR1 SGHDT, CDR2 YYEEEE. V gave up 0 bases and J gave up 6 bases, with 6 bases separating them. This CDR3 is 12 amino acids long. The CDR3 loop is CASSLAGDGYTF. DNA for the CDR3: TGTGCCAGCAGCTTGGCGGGGGATGGCTACACCTTC.

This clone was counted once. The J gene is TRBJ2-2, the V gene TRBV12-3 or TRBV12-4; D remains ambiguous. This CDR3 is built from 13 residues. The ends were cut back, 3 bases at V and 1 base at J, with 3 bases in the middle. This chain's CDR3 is CASSFGNTGELFF. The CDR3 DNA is TGTGCCAGCAGTTTTGGGAACACCGGGGAGCTGTTTTTT.

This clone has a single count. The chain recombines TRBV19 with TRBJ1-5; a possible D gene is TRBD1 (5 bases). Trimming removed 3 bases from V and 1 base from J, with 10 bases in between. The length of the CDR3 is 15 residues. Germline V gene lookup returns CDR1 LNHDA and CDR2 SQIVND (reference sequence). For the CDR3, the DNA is TGTGCCAGTAGTATCTGGGGCATAAGCAATCAGCCCCAGCATTTT. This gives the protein CASSIWGISNQPQHF. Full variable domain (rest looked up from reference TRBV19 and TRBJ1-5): DGGITQSPKYLFRKEGQNVTLSCEQNLNHDAMYWYRQDPGQGLRLIYYSQIVNDFQKGDIAEGYSVSREKKESFPLTVTSAQKNPTAFYLCASSIWGISNQPQHFGDGTRLSIL.